This entry lists 21 T cell receptor beta chains sequenced from one sample in a study of CD8 T cells in ankylosing spondylitis. Whole-study findings and limits: The study identified a TCR beta motif of roughly eight highly homologous variants that appeared characteristic of ankylosing spondylitis blood.

TCRdb re-derived calls from the 5' RACE reads in MiXCR, one entry per CDR3 protein. The sample contains 750,000 to 850,000 distinct CDR3 sequences, roughly 12% of which appear only once. Antigens for these TCRs are unknown. Sequenced material: blood, either unsorted or a sorted T cell fraction (not recorded which). These receptor sequences come from a male donor with ankylosing spondylitis.

This clonotype was counted at least ten times. This chain joins TRBV29-1 and TRBJ2-7; the match to TRBD1 covers 9 bases. CDR3 size: 12 residues. V was clipped by 3 bases and J by 4 bases; unmatched bases: 1. Germline assignment: CDR1 SQVTM and CDR2 ANQGSEA. CDR3 residues: CSVEGQGYEQYF. Here the CDR3 DNA reads TGCAGCGTTGAGGGACAGGGATACGAGCAGTACTTC.

This clonotype has a count of ten or more. This rearrangement joins TRBV29-1 to TRBJ2-3; D remains ambiguous. V was pared by 4 bases and J by 2 bases, with 7 bases between. There are 12 residues in the CDR3. The germline gives CDR1 SQVTM, CDR2 ANQGSEA. CDR3: CSVVRFTDTQYF. The CDR3 bases are TGCAGCGTTGTACGGTTCACAGATACGCAGTATTTT.

This clonotype was observed many times. The chain combines TRBV12-3 or TRBV12-4 with TRBJ2-7, with 7 bases fitting TRBD2. V lost 6 bases, J lost 4 bases, and 9 bases stayed unmatched. This CDR3 is 14 amino acids long. CDR3 bases: TGTGCCAGCAGCCCTCCGGGACTACGGTACGAGCAGTACTTC. Translating it yields CASSPPGLRYEQYF.

This clonotype was counted a few times. This chain uses TRBV5-1 with TRBJ1-2; no clear D gene. The CDR3 has 14 residues. Germline CDR1 reads SGHRS; CDR2 reads YFSETQ. Trimming left V 3 bases short and J 7 bases short, with 16 bases between. DNA for the CDR3: TGCGCCAGCAGCTCAAAGACACAAAAGGTTGGCTACACCTTC. It is translated as CASSSKTQKVGYTF.

This clonotype was seen only a few times. Written as DNA, the CDR3 is TGCAGTGCTAGAGCCGCTGTAGCGGGGACCTACAATGAGCAGTTCTTC. Amino acids: CSARAAVAGTYNEQFF. The rearrangement links TRBV20-1 to TRBJ2-1, with 8 positions matching TRBD2. The CDR3 contains 16 residues. Germline V lookup: CDR1 DFQATT, CDR2 SNEGSKA (reference sequence). V gave up 1 base and J gave up 2 bases; unmatched junction bases: 7.

The sample holds many counts of this clonotype. The rearrangement uses TRBV20-1 and TRBJ1-1; 10 positions agree with TRBD1. V shed 5 bases and J 4 bases; nucleotides not matched to a gene: 4. From germline, CDR1 is DFQATT and CDR2 SNEGSKA (reference sequence). The CDR3 contains 13 residues. CDR3 residues: CSADRGPGTEAFF. DNA of the CDR3: TGCAGTGCTGACAGGGGGCCTGGCACTGAAGCTTTCTTT.

The chain combines TRBV20-1 with TRBJ1-5, with D uncertain. The germline V and J ends were trimmed by 3 bases and 0 bases, with 9 bases remaining between them. The CDR3 has 14 residues. Germline V gene sequence: CDR1 DFQATT, CDR2 SNEGSKA (reference sequence). CDR3 amino acids: CSARVPSSNQPQHF. The CDR3 DNA reads as TGCAGTGCTAGGGTCCCGAGTAGCAATCAGCCCCAGCATTTT.

V usage is TRBV6-2 or TRBV6-3 and J usage is TRBJ2-7, with TRBD2 as a possible D gene (5 bases). Trimming stripped 6 bases from V and 3 bases from J, with 21 bases between. CDR3 size: 16 residues. Germline lookup yields CDR1 MNHEY and CDR2 SVGEGT. CDR3 bases: TGTGCCAGCAGCGACTGGTTGGTGGGAGTAGTCTACGAGCAGTACTTC. It is translated as CASSDWLVGVVYEQYF.

This clonotype showed up just a few times. Here the CDR3 DNA reads TGCGCCACCCGGGACAGTGAAGAGACCCAGTACTTC. It is translated as CATRDSEETQYF. The chain uses TRBV5-1 and TRBJ2-5; TRBD1 aligns across 7 bases. From germline, CDR1 is SGHRS and CDR2 YFSETQ. V trimming: 9 bases; J trimming: 3 bases; junction bases outside the gene matches: 5. The CDR3 length is 12 residues.

This clonotype was counted many times. The chain has TRBV20-1 and TRBJ1-2, with a tentative D call TRBD1 (6 bases). Trimming shortened V by 4 bases and J by 3 bases, and 12 bases separated the two germline ends. CDR3 size: 13 residues. CDR1 and CDR2 (germline): DFQATT, SNEGSKA (reference sequence). The CDR3 region is CSATSRGDYGYTF. The CDR3 DNA reads as TGCAGTGCTACCTCAAGGGGGGACTATGGCTACACCTTC.

This clonotype was counted only a few times. The gene calls are TRBV3-1 and TRBJ2-7, with TRBD1 as a possible D gene (5 bases). The CDR3 runs to 12 residues. Germline V gene data show CDR1 as LGHDT and CDR2 as YNNKEL (reference sequence). V dropped 3 bases and J dropped 3 bases, with 6 bases sitting between them. Written as DNA, the CDR3 is TGTGCCAGCAGCCATGACAGCTACGAGCAGTACTTC. It yields the protein CASSHDSYEQYF.

In its sample, this clonotype was seen many times. The chain joins TRBV29-1 to TRBJ2-5, with unresolved D. With 4 bases removed from V and 4 bases from J, the gap between germline ends came to 13 bases. Per germline, CDR1 SQVTM and CDR2 ANQGSEA. The CDR3 runs to 13 residues. For the CDR3, the DNA is TGCAGCGTTGGAGACGGGCTTGGAGAGACCCAGTACTTC. Translation gives CSVGDGLGETQYF.

This clonotype occurred many times. The chain is built from TRBV20-1 and TRBJ2-7, with D possibly matching TRBD1 (5 bases). The CDR3 contains 13 residues. Germline V gene sequence: CDR1 DFQATT, CDR2 SNEGSKA (reference sequence). V was pared by 5 bases and J by 2 bases, with 13 bases between. As DNA, the CDR3 is TGCAGTGCTGAACCAGGGCGGCCCTACGAGCAGTACTTC. This sequence encodes CSAEPGRPYEQYF.

V usage is TRBV20-1 and J usage is TRBJ2-2, with TRBD1 matching over 7 bases. The V gene's germline CDR1 is DFQATT and CDR2 SNEGSKA (reference sequence). The J segment lost 4 bases and the V segment lost 3 bases, leaving 14 bases of the junction unmatched. This CDR3 contains 17 residues. CDR3 region: CSARNSRTGGFTGELFF. The CDR3, as DNA: TGCAGTGCTAGGAACTCAAGGACAGGCGGCTTCACCGGGGAGCTGTTTTTT.

As to this clonotype: The junction departs from the called germline gene at one end, perhaps through a read error. The V call is TRBV7-9, the J call TRBJ2-7, with D possibly TRBD1 on 6 matching bases. The CDR3 is 15 amino acids. Germline lookup yields CDR1 SEHNR and CDR2 FQNEAQ (reference sequence). The CDR3 nucleotides read TGTGCCAGCAGCGCATACAGGGTCTTCTCCCACGAGCAGTACTTC. It is translated as CASSAYRVFSHEQYF.

The sample holds a few counts of this clonotype. This chain joins TRBV6-1 and TRBJ2-6; D not certain. Germline-derived CDR1 and CDR2 are MNHNS and SASEGT. Trimming removed 6 bases from V and 6 bases from J, with 15 bases in between. There are 15 residues in the CDR3. Here the CDR3 reads CASRWTLSVANVLTF. CDR3 in DNA: TGTGCCAGCAGGTGGACCCTCTCCGTGGCCAACGTCCTGACTTTC.

This clonotype was picked up many times. This sequence joins TRBV29-1 and TRBJ1-5; D not certain. This CDR3 is built from 12 residues. V shed 4 bases and J shed 9 bases, with 13 bases lying between them. Germline V gene lookup returns CDR1 SQVTM and CDR2 ANQGSEA. The CDR3 DNA follows: TGCAGCGTTGCCCAGGCTGTGGGGCCCCAGCATTTT. It translates to CSVAQAVGPQHF.

The chain uses TRBV12-3 or TRBV12-4 and TRBJ2-3, with a possible D match to TRBD2 (6 bases). CDR3 size: 14 residues. V gave up 5 bases and J gave up 4 bases, with 13 bases separating them. CDR3 sequence: CASSHPWGADTQYF. The CDR3 DNA follows: TGTGCCAGCAGTCACCCATGGGGGGCAGATACGCAGTATTTT.

The rearrangement joins TRBV24-1 to TRBJ2-2; no clear D. Between the trimmed V and J ends, which lost 3 bases and 4 bases, there was a span of 5 bases. The germline CDR1 and CDR2 sequences are KGHDR and SFDVKD. This CDR3 contains 13 residues. The CDR3 nucleotides are TGTGCCACCAGTGATCGGCCCACCGGGGAGCTGTTTTTT. As protein: CATSDRPTGELFF.

V is TRBV6-1 and J is TRBJ1-2, with a tentative D call TRBD1 (6 bases). V lost 6 bases and J 4 bases, leaving 12 bases between the germline ends. The germline gives CDR1 MNHNS, CDR2 SASEGT. The CDR3 spans 13 residues. Here the CDR3 DNA reads TGTGCCAGCAGGCTCAGGGGAACCTATGGCTACACCTTC. This sequence encodes CASRLRGTYGYTF.

In the case of this clonotype: One junction end does not reproduce the germline sequence, and a read error may be involved. This chain connects TRBV6-2 or TRBV6-3 to TRBJ2-5; 7 positions agree with TRBD2. This CDR3 region has 12 residues. CDR1 and CDR2 from the germline V gene are MNHEY and SVGEGT. CDR3 amino acids: CASSYREDGMDF. CDR3 DNA sequence: TGTGCCAGCAGTTACCGGGAGGATGGTATGGACTTC.